This T cell receptor (beta chain) originates from a study of T-cell memory formation after mild COVID-19 (dated by TCRdb to 2020 to 2022). About the investigation overall: TCR sequence clusters from the two donors were found to be largely donor specific. The cohort was made up of two young adult volunteers, one female and one male, who were previously healthy. Longitudinal TCRalpha and TCRbeta repertoire sequencing tracked T-cell clones expanding and contracting after mild COVID-19 in two donors.

A few counts support this clonotype. Its antigen remains undetermined. Base qualities are not recorded, but no much larger clone differs from it by a single base. Ficoll-Paque density gradient centrifugation was the method used to isolate PBMCs. Data came from an Illumina NovaSeq 6000. TCRalpha and TCRbeta cDNA libraries were built by 5'RACE with constant-segment primers, adding sample barcodes and unique molecular identifiers. RNA was extracted from every sample with Trizol reagent. Libraries were amplified in two PCR steps, with a second sample barcode and Illumina TruSeq adapters added in the second step. Sequencing of libraries was performed on an Illumina NovaSeq with 2 x 150 bp paired-end reads. The study's own analysis went as follows. Demultiplexing of reads and collapsing into UMI-guided consensus sequences were performed with migec v1.2.7. Using mixcr v2.1.11, UMI consensuses were aligned to TRA and TRB V and J templates and then assembled into clonotypes. Expanded or contracted clonotypes were those called significant by both edgeR and NoisET, with noise models trained on biological replicates. For edgeR calls, the cutoffs were a false discovery rate-adjusted p below 0.01 and a log2 fold-change threshold of 1. PCA with hierarchical clustering of max-normalized trajectories of the 1000 most abundant clonotypes was used as exploratory dynamics analysis. Separately sequenced CD4+ and CD8+ repertoires were used to assign a CD4 or CD8 phenotype to each responding clone. Using fastp trimming at Q25 and MiXCR clonotype assembly, TCRdb reanalyzed the public sequencing data and kept in-frame beta chains. CDR3 protein duplicates are merged, each entry listing the most common genes and DNA. The V and J calls reflect TCRdb's pipeline rather than the authors' work. Across this sample there are roughly 620,000 distinct CDR3 sequences, with over 15% seen only once. The ten biggest clones cover 9.5% to 15% of the sample.

Based on the germline V gene, the CDR1 and CDR2 sequences are SGHRS and YFSETQ. The trim is 0 bases for V and 0 bases for J, with a gap of 18 bases between the germline ends. Spanning cysteine to phenylalanine, the CDR3 consists of 18 amino acids. Just CDR3 DNA is preserved here, 54 bases in frame from base 1. The full study reports these points: Some responding clones were detected in pre-infection memory, which suggested that pre-existing cross-reactive memory T cells had joined the SARS-CoV-2 response. The study included only two mild cases, and larger cohorts that include severe cases with pre-infection samples were judged to be necessary. The second-wave clones that peaked on day 37 were not confirmed to be SARS-CoV-2 specific. Balanced CD4/CD8 phenotypes were observed for clones contracting from day 15 to 85, whereas a bias towards CD4+ was observed for a second wave of clones expanding from day 15 to 37. Contracting CD4+ clones were located mainly in the CM and EM memory subsets, whereas CD8+ clones were found to be enriched in EMRA.

The sample was PBMCs or a T cell subset sorted from them (not recorded which). The chain was built from TRBV5-1 and TRBJ1-1, with the D segment identity uncertain. This TCR derives from an adult woman who had mild COVID-19 (a few samples of this study predate the infection). The sample titles of this study are shuffled in the database, so cell type and time point are left out; the donor was told from shared clones. Read as DNA, the sequence is TGCGCCAGCAGCTTGGTAATGCGGGGAGGTCTGATGAACACTGAAGCTTTCTTT. Its amino acids are CASSLVMRGGLMNTEAFF. With all but the CDR3 taken from the reference TRBV5-1 and TRBJ1-1 genes, the full variable domain is: KAGVTQTPRYLIKTRGQQVTLSCSPISGHRSVSWYQQTPGQGLQFLFEYFSETQRNKGNFPGRFSGRQFSNSRSEMNVSTLELGDSALYLCASSLVMRGGLMNTEAFFGQGTRLTVV.